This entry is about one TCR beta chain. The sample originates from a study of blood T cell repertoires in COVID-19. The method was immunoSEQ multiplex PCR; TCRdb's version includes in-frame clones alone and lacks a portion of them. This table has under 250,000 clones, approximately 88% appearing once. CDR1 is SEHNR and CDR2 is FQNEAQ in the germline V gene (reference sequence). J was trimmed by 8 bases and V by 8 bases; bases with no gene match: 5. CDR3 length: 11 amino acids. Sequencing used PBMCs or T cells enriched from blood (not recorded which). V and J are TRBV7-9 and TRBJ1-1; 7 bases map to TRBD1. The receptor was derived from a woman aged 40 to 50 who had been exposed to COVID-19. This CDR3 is CASYTGEEAFF. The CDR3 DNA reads TGTGCCAGCTATACAGGGGAAGAAGCTTTCTTT.